This T cell receptor (beta chain) was obtained from a study of shared clonotypes between healthy human individuals. The V and J ends lost 2 bases and 0 bases respectively, with 4 bases between them. Germline CDR1 and CDR2: PRHDT and FYEKMQ (reference sequence). This CDR3 region has 13 residues. Naive CD8 cells comprised CD45RO-negative, CCR7-positively selected cells, excluding terminally differentiated effector memory CD45RA+ cells. Generated by immunoSEQ multiplex PCR, the TCRdb table keeps only in-frame clones and is missing some. In the table there are around 620,000 clones, roughly 95% of which are singletons. General study results and limits: Shared clonotypes across all four donors exceeded non-shared ones in generation probability.

In its sample, this clone was seen once. Antigen unknown. V usage is TRBV13 and J usage is TRBJ1-1; D call uncertain. Sample: naive CD8+ T cells sorted from blood. This sequence was found in a woman in her thirties in good health. The CDR3 DNA follows: TGTGCCAGCAGCTTATCGGTGAACACTGAAGCTTTCTTT. Protein sequence: CASSLSVNTEAFF.